This T cell receptor beta chain emerged from a study of T cell changes during pregnancy in multiple sclerosis. Method: immunoSEQ multiplex PCR; TCRdb's copy keeps in-frame clones and lacks some. This table has more than 35,000 clones, almost 90% appearing once. Trimming cost V 5 bases and J 1 base, with 12 bases left between them. This CDR3 comprises 14 residues. Germline V gives CDR1 SGHTA, CDR2 FQGNSA. The source of this sequence is a female donor with multiple sclerosis, enrolled in a pregnancy study. The material sequenced was CD4+ T cells from peripheral blood mononuclear cells, taken in the second trimester of pregnancy. V and J are TRBV7-2 and TRBJ2-7; a possible D gene is TRBD2 (5 bases). The CDR3 is CASSPVSGSYEQYF. Written as DNA, the CDR3 is TGTGCCAGCAGCCCAGTCAGCGGATCCTACGAGCAGTACTTC.